These T cell receptor beta chains were read from a single sample in a study of cytomegalovirus exposure and HLA in healthy donors. Measured with immunoSEQ multiplex PCR; TCRdb has only the in-frame clones, and not every one. The sample yields fewer than 250,000 clones, around 86% seen once. The sequencing sample was made of PBMCs. All receptors derive from a woman in her forties or fifties in good health and CMV-seropositive. CDR3s leave out the opening cysteine and the closing phenylalanine or tryptophan.

j_gene | v_gene | CDR3aa
TRBJ1-6 | TRBV6-5 | ASSFNRDSPLH
TRBJ1-1 | TRBV9 | ASSWRGLTEAF
TRBJ2-7 | TRBV5-1 | ASSFGLAGPDEQY
TRBJ1-2 | TRBV5-1 | ASSLTGEDGYT
TRBJ2-7 | TRBV7-8 | ASSLSDEQY
TRBJ2-1 | TRBV11-2 | ASSLVFWTGGLLGNEQF
TRBJ2-2 | TRBV7-6 | ASAGTGAGELF
TRBJ1-5 | TRBV28 | ASTIFAQPQH
TRBJ2-7 | TRBV30 | AFRGAPYEQY
TRBJ2-5 | TRBV21-1 | ASSKTGRGEIESVSQY
TRBJ2-7 | TRBV7-2 | ASKKGTSSREQY
TRBJ2-7 | TRBV6-6 | ASSYSGTEDYEQY
TRBJ2-1 | TRBV19 | ASSRQVYNEQF
TRBJ1-6 | TRBV7-2 | ASSLNPHLGANSPLH
TRBJ2-2 | TRBV5-1 | ASRHGLADGTGELF
TRBJ1-4 | TRBV19 | ASSKWDILF
TRBJ1-2 | TRBV19 | ASSIIGGKNYGYT
TRBJ1-5 | TRBV28 | ASLTGDYSNQPQH
TRBJ1-5 | TRBV7-9 | ASSFGGQGPISNQPQH
TRBJ1-6 | TRBV7-3 | ASSSEGGQGVSPLH
TRBJ2-5 | TRBV7-2 | ASSWDSQETQY
TRBJ2-3 | TRBV7-3 | ASSFPGSGGAQY
TRBJ1-2 | TRBV29-1 | SVRRGQGHVGYT
TRBJ2-5 | TRBV11-2 | ASSLGSSQETQY